Listed below are T cell receptor beta chains from one sample, sequenced in a study of cytomegalovirus exposure and HLA in healthy donors. Only in-frame clones appear in the TCRdb table, and some are missing; sequencing was by immunoSEQ multiplex PCR. The sample includes about 70,000 clones, 86% of them seen just once. The specimen sequenced was PBMCs. These receptors all come from a woman aged 25 to 39 in good health and CMV-seronegative. The conserved cysteine and the conserved F or W are not part of the CDR3 here.

v_gene: TRBV30; j_gene: TRBJ2-3; CDR3aa: AWSVRGDTQY
v_gene: TRBV19; j_gene: TRBJ2-1; CDR3aa: ASSIVLAGGNEQF
v_gene: TRBV6-1; j_gene: TRBJ2-1; CDR3aa: ASSEGPADYNEQF
v_gene: TRBV5-1; j_gene: TRBJ2-1; CDR3aa: ASSQGLAGGLSSYNEQF
v_gene: TRBV5-4; j_gene: TRBJ2-5; CDR3aa: ASSRAGAQETQY
v_gene: TRBV5-6; j_gene: TRBJ1-5; CDR3aa: ASSLGTGGTQPQH
v_gene: TRBV28; j_gene: TRBJ1-2; CDR3aa: ASSLQGGGYT
v_gene: TRBV6-5; j_gene: TRBJ1-1; CDR3aa: ASSRDREAEAF
v_gene: TRBV5-1; j_gene: TRBJ2-3; CDR3aa: ASSLGGSGSFTDTQY
v_gene: TRBV6-1; j_gene: TRBJ1-2; CDR3aa: ASSEMENYGYT
v_gene: TRBV28; j_gene: TRBJ2-3; CDR3aa: AILPGIGSDTQY
v_gene: TRBV27; j_gene: TRBJ1-2; CDR3aa: ASSSHLGQHYGYT
v_gene: TRBV18; j_gene: TRBJ2-5; CDR3aa: ASSPLAGGPIPQETQY
v_gene: TRBV19; j_gene: TRBJ2-7; CDR3aa: ASSMTSGAYEQY
v_gene: TRBV9; j_gene: TRBJ2-3; CDR3aa: ASSGDRGDTQY
v_gene: TRBV7-3; j_gene: TRBJ2-3; CDR3aa: ASSGLVGGKGSTDTQY
v_gene: TRBV19; j_gene: TRBJ2-2; CDR3aa: ASNGQGLQRSTGELF
v_gene: TRBV6-1; j_gene: TRBJ1-1; CDR3aa: ASSVGGMNTEAF
v_gene: TRBV6-5; j_gene: TRBJ2-5; CDR3aa: ASSYGGQGSETQY
v_gene: TRBV2; j_gene: TRBJ2-7; CDR3aa: ASSEITAGKAY
v_gene: TRBV19; j_gene: TRBJ2-3; CDR3aa: ASSPLPSTDTQY
v_gene: TRBV19; j_gene: TRBJ1-1; CDR3aa: ASSIDILTEAF
v_gene: TRBV2; j_gene: TRBJ2-5; CDR3aa: ASSPQTGKETQY
v_gene: TRBV9; j_gene: TRBJ2-4; CDR3aa: AGSGTTRDKNIQY
v_gene: TRBV28; j_gene: .; CDR3aa: ASVGQGDEQY
v_gene: TRBV27; j_gene: TRBJ2-3; CDR3aa: AITDDFTDTQY
v_gene: TRBV5-1; j_gene: TRBJ2-5; CDR3aa: ASSGGASGRFAQETQY
v_gene: TRBV19; j_gene: TRBJ2-1; CDR3aa: ASSPPVRLAGSYNEQF
v_gene: TRBV6-5; j_gene: TRBJ1-4; CDR3aa: ASSSSGGAREKLF
v_gene: TRBV13; j_gene: TRBJ1-3; CDR3aa: ASSSGTGGNTIY
v_gene: TRBV14; j_gene: TRBJ1-1; CDR3aa: ASSQVDRTEAF
v_gene: TRBV6-4; j_gene: TRBJ2-1; CDR3aa: ASSETSADNEQF
v_gene: TRBV2; j_gene: TRBJ1-5; CDR3aa: ASSYVGVNQPQH
v_gene: TRBV14; j_gene: TRBJ1-1; CDR3aa: ASSLGWQGGTEAF
v_gene: TRBV9; j_gene: TRBJ2-7; CDR3aa: ASSVPGLGSSYEQY
v_gene: TRBV7-6; j_gene: TRBJ1-6; CDR3aa: ASSLGQGPYNSPLH
v_gene: TRBV5-1; j_gene: TRBJ2-2; CDR3aa: ASSFRLAGTNTGELF
v_gene: TRBV5-1; j_gene: TRBJ2-1; CDR3aa: ASSQGQLGEQF
v_gene: TRBV20-1; j_gene: TRBJ1-1; CDR3aa: SAGAVVEAF
v_gene: TRBV5-1; j_gene: TRBJ2-7; CDR3aa: ASSRRDSPNEQY
v_gene: TRBV2; j_gene: TRBJ1-5; CDR3aa: ASSPQGADNQPQH